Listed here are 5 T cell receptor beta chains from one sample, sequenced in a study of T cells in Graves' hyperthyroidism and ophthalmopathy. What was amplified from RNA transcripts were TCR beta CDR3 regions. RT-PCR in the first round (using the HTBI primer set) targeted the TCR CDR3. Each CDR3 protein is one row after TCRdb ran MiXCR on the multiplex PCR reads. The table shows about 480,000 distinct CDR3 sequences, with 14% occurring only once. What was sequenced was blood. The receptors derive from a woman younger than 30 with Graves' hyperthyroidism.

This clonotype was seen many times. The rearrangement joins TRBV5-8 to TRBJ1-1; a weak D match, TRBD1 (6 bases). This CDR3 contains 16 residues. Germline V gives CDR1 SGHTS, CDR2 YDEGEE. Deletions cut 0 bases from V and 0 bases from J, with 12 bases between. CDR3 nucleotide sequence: TGTGCCAGCAGCTTGGGTCTGGACAGTCTGAACACTGAAGCTTTCTTT. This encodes CASSLGLDSLNTEAFF.

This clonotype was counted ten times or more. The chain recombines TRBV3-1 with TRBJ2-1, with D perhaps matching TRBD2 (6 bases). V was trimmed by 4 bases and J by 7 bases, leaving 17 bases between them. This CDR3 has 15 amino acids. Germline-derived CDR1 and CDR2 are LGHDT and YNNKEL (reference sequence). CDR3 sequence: CASSRLSGSPNEQFF. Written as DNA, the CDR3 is TGTGCCAGCAGCCGCCTTAGCGGTTCCCCGAATGAGCAGTTCTTC.

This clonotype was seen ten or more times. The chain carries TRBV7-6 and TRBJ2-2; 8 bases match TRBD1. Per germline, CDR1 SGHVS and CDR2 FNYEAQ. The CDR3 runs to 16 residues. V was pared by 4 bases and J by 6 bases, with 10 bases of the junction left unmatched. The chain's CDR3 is CASSSTGGQRPGELFF. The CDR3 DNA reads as TGTGCCAGCAGCTCAACAGGGGGGCAAAGACCCGGGGAGCTGTTTTTT.

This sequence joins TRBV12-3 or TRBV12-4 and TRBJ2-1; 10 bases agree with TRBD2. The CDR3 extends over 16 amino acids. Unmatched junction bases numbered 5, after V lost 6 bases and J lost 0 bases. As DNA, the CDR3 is TGTGCCAGCAGACCGACTAGCGGGCACTCCTACAATGAGCAGTTCTTC. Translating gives CASRPTSGHSYNEQFF.

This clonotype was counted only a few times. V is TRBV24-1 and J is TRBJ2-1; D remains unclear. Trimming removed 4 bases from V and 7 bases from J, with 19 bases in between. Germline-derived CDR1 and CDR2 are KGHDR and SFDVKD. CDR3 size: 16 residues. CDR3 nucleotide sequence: TGTGCCACCAGTGACCCGCTAAGGATGAAGTGGAATGAGCAGTTCTTC. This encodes CATSDPLRMKWNEQFF.